This T cell receptor beta chain was recovered during a study of molecular identifiers for immune sequencing clone quantification. One entry per CDR3 protein, called by TCRdb with MiXCR from the PCR reads. The sample holds around 460,000 distinct CDR3 sequences, about 25% seen once. Germline V gene data show CDR1 as LNHNV and CDR2 as YYDKDF (reference sequence). The CDR3 length is 17 residues. Trimming removed 8 bases at V and 1 base at J, with 21 bases between. This chain connects TRBV15 to TRBJ1-5; D call uncertain. Sequencing used naive CD8+ T cells from blood, with Jurkat cell RNA spiked in. Sample subset: FACS-sorted CD8+CD4-CCR7+CD45RA+ naive T cells. This receptor was obtained from a human donor in good health. Some libraries in this study had Jurkat cell RNA spiked in. Written as DNA, the CDR3 is TGTGCCACCCACGACGGGGTATTGCGGCAGAGCAATCAGCCCCAGCATTTT. Translated: CATHDGVLRQSNQPQHF. Complete variable domain (other parts from reference TRBV15 and TRBJ1-5): DAMVIQNPRYQVTQFGKPVTLSCSQTLNHNVMYWYQQKSSQAPKLLFHYYDKDFNNEADTPDNFQSRRPNTSFCFLDIRSPGLGDTAMYLCATHDGVLRQSNQPQHFGDGTRLSIL.